A single sample is the source of the 23 T cell receptor beta chains below, sequenced in a study of cytomegalovirus exposure and HLA in healthy donors. Primers included in the PCR were 60 Vbeta and 13 Jbeta primers. Measured with immunoSEQ multiplex PCR; TCRdb has only the in-frame clones, and not every one. Among approximately 150,000 clones listed, 65% to 75% were seen once. Sequencing was carried out using PBMCs. The receptors stem from a human donor in good health.

This clone was counted once. This sequence joins TRBV10-3 and TRBJ2-3, with a possible D match to TRBD1 (6 bases). Germline V lookup: CDR1 ENHRY, CDR2 SYGVKD. The CDR3 spans 13 residues. DNA of the CDR3: TGTGCTGGCAGGGGACCTAGCACAGATACGCAGTATTTT. This encodes CAGRGPSTDTQYF.

The chain carries TRBV5-1 and TRBJ2-7; D is possibly TRBD1 (6 bases). Per germline, CDR1 SGHRS and CDR2 YFSETQ. The ends were cut back, 2 bases at V and 0 bases at J, with 12 bases in the middle. The CDR3 runs to 15 residues. The CDR3 region is CASSLKGGSSYEQYF. For the CDR3, the DNA is TGCGCCAGCAGCTTAAAAGGGGGAAGCTCCTACGAGCAGTACTTC.

V gene TRBV7-9 combines with J gene TRBJ1-1; D is undetermined. The CDR3 length is 14 residues. Trimming cost V 2 bases and J 1 base, with 8 bases left between them. Germline V gene lookup returns CDR1 SEHNR and CDR2 FQNEAQ (reference sequence). The CDR3 DNA reads as TGTGCCAGCAGCTTACTAAGTCCGAACACTGAAGCTTTCTTT. It encodes CASSLLSPNTEAFF.

The V gene is TRBV2, the J gene TRBJ1-3, with a possible D match to TRBD1 (6 bases). Per germline, CDR1 SNHLY and CDR2 FYNNEI. The CDR3 sequence is 12 residues long. V lost 10 bases, J lost 4 bases, and 11 bases lay in between. The CDR3 region has the DNA TGTGCCAAAACAGGGATAGGAAACACCATATATTTT. Protein sequence: CAKTGIGNTIYF.

The CDR3 here is CASSLFSTSGGGHNEQFF. CDR3 in DNA: TGTGCCAGCAGCTTATTCTCGACTAGCGGGGGGGGCCACAATGAGCAGTTCTTC. The rearrangement joins TRBV7-3 to TRBJ2-1; 14 nucleotides align to TRBD2. The CDR3 covers 18 residues. J was trimmed by 5 bases and V by 2 bases; bases with no gene match: 8. Per the germline V gene, CDR1 is SGHTA and CDR2 is FQGTGA.

The CDR3 DNA sequence: TGTGCCAGCACTAAGGCGGGACAGGAGGACTATGGCTACACCTTC. This codes for CASTKAGQEDYGYTF. The chain has TRBV7-9 and TRBJ1-2, with 8 bases matching TRBD1. Germline V gene lookup returns CDR1 SEHNR and CDR2 FQNEAQ (reference sequence). The trim removed 7 bases at V and 3 bases at J, leaving 10 bases unmatched. There are 15 residues in the CDR3. Using reference TRBV7-9 and TRBJ1-2 for the parts outside the CDR3, the full variable domain is DTGVSQNPRHKITKRGQNVTFRCDPISEHNRLYWYRQTLGQGPEFLTYFQNEAQLEKSRLLSDRFSAERPKGSFSTLEIQRTEQGDSAMYLCASTKAGQEDYGYTFGSGTRLTVV.

This clone has just a few counts. This chain connects TRBV6-6 to TRBJ1-1; perhaps TRBD1 as D (5 bases). CDR3 size: 14 residues. CDR1 is MNHNY and CDR2 is SVGAGI in the germline V gene (reference sequence). V was trimmed by 2 bases and J by 3 bases, leaving 10 bases between them. The chain's CDR3 is CASSYAGRDTEAFF. CDR3 nucleotide sequence: TGTGCCAGCAGTTACGCGGGGCGGGACACTGAAGCTTTCTTT.

The sample holds a few counts of this clone. The chain combines TRBV19 with TRBJ1-5; TRBD1 agrees at 10 bases. The CDR3 runs to 15 residues. In germline, CDR1 is LNHDA, CDR2 SQIVND (reference sequence). V shed 5 bases and J 6 bases; nucleotides not matched to a gene: 7. For the CDR3, the DNA is TGTGCCAGTAGTCCAGGACAGGGGGGACGTCAGCCCCAGCATTTT. Protein product: CASSPGQGGRQPQHF.

This clone has only one observation. This chain links TRBV4-1 with TRBJ2-5; 8 bases align to TRBD2. Gene TRBJ2-7 matches the end of the DNA better, so the J call may be wrong. CDR3 size: 15 residues. CDR1 is MGHRA, CDR2 YSYEKL, per germline. Here the CDR3 reads CASSQDRGGPYEQYF. For the CDR3, the DNA is TGCGCCAGCAGCCAAGATCGGGGGGGCCCCTACGAGCAGTACTTC.

V is TRBV4-3 and J is TRBJ2-2, with TRBD1 matching over 9 bases. The V segment lost 5 bases and the J segment 4 bases; nucleotides outside the gene matches: 11. This CDR3 region has 17 residues. CDR1 and CDR2 from the germline V gene are LGHNA and YSLEER. The CDR3 DNA sequence: TGCGCCAGCAGCTCCTCCGGACAGGGGCCCACCACCGGGGAGCTGTTTTTT. Its translation is CASSSSGQGPTTGELFF.

This clone was recorded only once. The CDR3 region is CASSLRTGVFGETQYF. Written as DNA, the CDR3 is TGTGCCAGCAGCCTACGGACAGGGGTCTTTGGAGAGACCCAGTACTTC. The genes are TRBV9 and TRBJ2-5, with 9 bases that match TRBD1. Germline CDR1 SGDLS, CDR2 YYNGEE. The V segment lost 4 bases and the J segment 4 bases; nucleotides outside the gene matches: 11. The CDR3 is 16 residues long.

This chain connects TRBV7-9 to TRBJ1-1; D call uncertain. Germline CDR1 is SEHNR and CDR2 is FQNEAQ (reference sequence). The V gene lost 0 bases and the J gene lost 1 base, with 12 bases spanning the gap. The CDR3 has 16 residues. The CDR3 is CASSLALTDANTEAFF. In DNA, the CDR3 is TGTGCCAGCAGCTTAGCCCTGACTGACGCGAACACTGAAGCTTTCTTT.

This rearrangement joins TRBV19 to TRBJ1-1; 9 bases agree with TRBD1. Losses at the gene ends were 7 bases for V and 0 bases for J; bases not matched to a gene: 9. The CDR3 runs to 16 residues. The germline gives CDR1 LNHDA, CDR2 SQIVND (reference sequence). The DNA for the CDR3 is TGTGCCAGTACCATGGACAGGGGAGCCATGAACACTGAAGCTTTCTTT. This encodes CASTMDRGAMNTEAFF.

This chain's CDR3 is CASSILGTVGNEKLFF. The CDR3 coding sequence is TGTGCCAGTAGTATACTCGGGACAGTTGGTAATGAAAAACTGTTTTTT. This chain connects TRBV19 to TRBJ1-4, with 7 positions matching TRBD1. The CDR3 runs 16 residues. V was pared by 2 bases and J by 4 bases, with 7 bases of the junction left unmatched. The germline gives CDR1 LNHDA, CDR2 SQIVND (reference sequence). Full variable domain (rest looked up from reference TRBV19 and TRBJ1-4): DGGITQSPKYLFRKEGQNVTLSCEQNLNHDAMYWYRQDPGQGLRLIYYSQIVNDFQKGDIAEGYSVSREKKESFPLTVTSAQKNPTAFYLCASSILGTVGNEKLFFGSGTQLSVL.

The V call is TRBV19, the J call TRBJ2-3; a possible D gene is TRBD2 (6 bases). Trimming cost V 3 bases and J 1 base, with 20 bases left between them. CDR1 and CDR2 from the germline V gene are LNHDA and SQIVND (reference sequence). CDR3 length equals 18 residues. CDR3 nucleotides: TGTGCCAGTAGTATGGCGGGGCGCGGTAAGGGCGGCACAGATACGCAGTATTTT. Protein product: CASSMAGRGKGGTDTQYF.

The chain combines TRBV7-8 with TRBJ1-4, with TRBD1 as a possible D gene (5 bases). Germline V gene data show CDR1 as SGHVS and CDR2 as FQNEAQ. Trimming took off 5 bases at V and 2 bases at J, with 12 bases between the two ends. CDR3 size: 15 residues. The CDR3 reads CASSLRRDTNEKLFF. The CDR3 DNA sequence: TGTGCCAGCAGCCTAAGGAGGGACACTAATGAAAAACTGTTTTTT.

The rearrangement uses TRBV9 and TRBJ1-2; D is possibly TRBD1 (6 bases). The CDR3 is made up of 13 amino acids. Germline lookup yields CDR1 SGDLS and CDR2 YYNGEE. V was shortened by 4 bases and J by 2 bases, with 9 bases between the two germline ends. The CDR3 nucleotides are TGTGCCAGCAGCCGGGACACCAACTATGGCTACACCTTC. The encoded protein is CASSRDTNYGYTF. Together with reference TRBV9 and TRBJ1-2, the CDR3 gives the full variable domain: DSGVTQTPKHLITATGQRVTLRCSPRSGDLSVYWYQQSLDQGLQFLIQYYNGEERAKGNILERFSAQQFPDLHSELNLSSLELGDSALYFCASSRDTNYGYTFGSGTRLTVV.

Of note for this clone: This CDR3 is missing its conserved last phenylalanine or tryptophan, likely due to a read error. The rearrangement joins TRBV27 to TRBJ1-5; perhaps TRBD1 as D (6 bases). The V gene's germline CDR1 is MNHEY and CDR2 SMNVEV (reference sequence). The CDR3 totals 18 residues. V was trimmed by 3 bases and J by 0 bases, leaving 18 bases between them. CDR3 loop: CASSFPADSRYSNQPQHV. The CDR3, as DNA: TGTGCCAGCAGTTTCCCGGCGGACAGTAGGTATAGCAATCAGCCCCAGCATGTT.

V gene TRBV5-1 combines with J gene TRBJ2-5; 11 nucleotides match TRBD2. CDR3 length: 15 residues. The J segment lost 5 bases and the V segment lost 0 bases, leaving 3 bases of the junction unmatched. Looked up from germline, CDR1 is SGHRS and CDR2 is YFSETQ. The CDR3 region has the DNA TGCGCCAGCAGCTTGGGAACTAGCGGGGGTGAGACCCAGTACTTC. Protein sequence: CASSLGTSGGETQYF. Full variable domain (remainder filled in from reference TRBV5-1 and TRBJ2-5): KAGVTQTPRYLIKTRGQQVTLSCSPISGHRSVSWYQQTPGQGLQFLFEYFSETQRNKGNFPGRFSGRQFSNSRSEMNVSTLELGDSALYLCASSLGTSGGETQYFGPGTRLLVL.

This chain links TRBV4-1 with TRBJ1-1; the match to TRBD1 covers 8 bases. Germline V CDR1 and CDR2: MGHRA, YSYEKL. V dropped 1 base and J dropped 6; count of bases not matched to a gene: 1. CDR3 length: 13 residues. Written as DNA, the CDR3 is TGCGCCAGCAGCCAAGGGACAGGGCCTGAAGCTTTCTTT. Protein sequence: CASSQGTGPEAFF.

V gene TRBV11-2 combines with J gene TRBJ2-7; D is uncertain. The germline CDR1 and CDR2 sequences are SGHAT and FQNNGV. This CDR3 is 13 amino acids long. The V end lost 1 base, the J end lost 0 bases, and 4 bases lay between the germline ends. The CDR3 DNA is TGTGCCAGCAGCTTAGCCAGCTCCTACGAGCAGTACTTC. This gives the protein CASSLASSYEQYF.

V and J are TRBV6-5 and TRBJ1-1, with D possibly being TRBD1 (6 bases). V lost 3 bases and J lost 4, with 9 bases in between. The CDR3 runs 13 residues. CDR1 is MNHEY and CDR2 is SVGAGI in the germline V gene. CDR3 nucleotide sequence: TGTGCCAGCAGTTATTTCAGGGGCACTGAAGCTTTCTTT. It translates to CASSYFRGTEAFF.

The chain uses TRBV18 and TRBJ1-5; TRBD1 matches 8 bases. The V gene's germline CDR1 is KGHSH and CDR2 LQKENI. The length of the CDR3 is 14 residues. The V and J ends lost 2 bases and 9 bases, in that order; junction bases with no gene match: 6. CDR3 region: CASSPITGGRPQHF. CDR3 DNA: TGTGCCAGCTCACCAATCACAGGGGGTCGGCCCCAGCATTTT.